This T cell receptor (beta chain) appears in the sequencing data of a study of T cell responses to AZD1222 COVID-19 vaccine. Broader study findings: Dominant CD4 TCR responses targeted spike regions 160-218 and 743-854. A reported finding is that nearly half of spike-specific TCRs target unmutated variant regions. Seropositive at baseline were only five or six AZD1222 recipients.

The CDR3 is 16 amino acids. CDR1 and CDR2 from the germline V gene are MDHEN and SYDVKM. V lost 6 bases and J lost 8; bases outside the gene matches: 11. Sequencing used immunoSEQ multiplex PCR; TCRdb keeps in-frame clones, though not all of them. The top ten clones hold about 4.5% of a sample with approximately 150,000 clones, around nine tenths of them seen once. Pooled in the analysis were second doses at about 4 or about 12 weeks. For this clone: Antigen: not known.

The sample was peripheral blood, taken 28 days after the second AZD1222 dose. The receptor was isolated from an adult who received the AZD1222 COVID-19 vaccine. The chain has TRBV28 and TRBJ2-3, with 13 bases aligning to TRBD2. CDR3 DNA: TGTGCCAGCAGCCCGACTAGCGGGGGGCCCCGGGGTACGCAGTATTTT. This translates into CASSPTSGGPRGTQYF.